This entry lists 20 T cell receptor beta chains sequenced from one sample in a study of T cell responses to AZD1222 COVID-19 vaccine. Sequencing used immunoSEQ multiplex PCR; TCRdb keeps in-frame clones, though not all of them. The data hold about 60,000 clones, with 84% observed a single time. Sequences were derived from peripheral blood, sampled on day 0 of AZD1222 vaccination. The receptors were gathered from an adult in good health.

J is TRBJ1-2 and V is TRBV20-1; D gene ambiguous. The CDR3 runs to 8 residues. The V gene's germline CDR1 is DFQATT and CDR2 SNEGSKA (reference sequence). The CDR3 spells CIGDGYTF. The CDR3 DNA follows: TGCATTGGAGATGGCTACACCTTC.

The CDR3 loop is CASSDRTGPGSAQYF. CDR3 DNA: TGTGCCAGCAGTGACAGGACAGGGCCGGGATCGGCCCAGTACTTC. The chain employs TRBV6-4 and TRBJ2-5, with 8 bases that match TRBD1. Germline CDR1 reads MRHNA; CDR2 reads SNTAGT. J lost 9 bases, V lost 2 bases, and 11 bases had no gene match. This CDR3 contains 15 residues.

This clone was observed a few times. The rearrangement uses TRBV6-4 and TRBJ2-3; no clear D. In germline, CDR1 is MRHNA, CDR2 SNTAGT. This CDR3 is 16 amino acids long. V was clipped by 4 bases and J by 4 bases, with 18 bases between them. DNA for the CDR3: TGTGCCAGCAGTGCCCTGTTCGAGACCCCCCCAGATACGCAGTATTTT. It yields the protein CASSALFETPPDTQYF.

The chain's CDR3 is CASSVGVGQGDCCNQPQHF. CDR3 nucleotide sequence: TGTGCCAGCAGCGTAGGGGTCGGGCAGGGGGATTGTTGCAATCAGCCCCAGCATTTT. The chain is built from TRBV9 and TRBJ1-5; 7 bases map to TRBD1. V was pared by 0 bases and J by 2 bases, with 14 bases of the junction left unmatched. This CDR3 contains 19 residues. Germline CDR1 is SGDLS and CDR2 is YYNGEE.

This chain joins TRBV25-1 and TRBJ2-1; no reliable D call. This CDR3 contains 13 residues. Germline loops: CDR1 MGHDK, CDR2 SYGVNS. The germline V and J ends were trimmed by 7 bases and 3 bases, with 10 bases remaining between them. This CDR3 is CASTGTRYNEQFF. Here the CDR3 DNA reads TGTGCCAGCACTGGCACCCGCTACAATGAGCAGTTCTTC.

The V call is TRBV3-1 (or the pseudogene TRBV3-2), the J call TRBJ2-7, with TRBD2 as a possible D gene (6 bases). V lost 5 bases, J lost 3 bases, and 14 bases lay in between. In germline, CDR1 is LGHDT, CDR2 YNNKEL (reference sequence). The CDR3 spans 14 residues. The CDR3 protein is CASSYLWGDYEQYF. DNA for the CDR3: TGTGCCAGCAGCTACCTTTGGGGGGACTACGAGCAGTACTTC.

The table lists this clone with a few counts. The V call is TRBV4-1, the J call TRBJ1-5, with D maybe TRBD1 (5 bases). CDR3 length: 12 amino acids. Trimming pared 6 bases from V and 3 bases from J, leaving 6 bases between. From germline, CDR1 is MGHRA and CDR2 YSYEKL. The CDR3 region has the DNA TGCGCCAGCAGAGGGGACAATCAGCCCCAGCATTTT. Translated, it gives CASRGDNQPQHF.

This rearrangement joins TRBV19 to TRBJ1-1; D is undetermined. V gave up 7 bases and J gave up 1 base, with 13 bases separating them. The CDR3 is 14 amino acids. Germline CDR1 is LNHDA and CDR2 is SQIVND (reference sequence). The CDR3 loop reads CASTLDGENTEAFF. The CDR3 coding sequence is TGTGCCAGTACCCTGGACGGTGAGAACACTGAAGCTTTCTTT.

The chain uses TRBV5-1 and TRBJ1-6, with no clear D. The germline V and J ends were trimmed by 2 bases and 0 bases, with 6 bases remaining between them. This CDR3 has 15 residues. CDR1 and CDR2 from the germline V gene are SGHRS and YFSETQ. CDR3 region: CASSFLSSYNSPLHF. The CDR3 bases are TGCGCCAGCAGCTTCCTTAGCTCCTATAATTCACCCCTCCACTTT. The full variable domain, its missing parts supplied by reference TRBV5-1 and TRBJ1-6, is KAGVTQTPRYLIKTRGQQVTLSCSPISGHRSVSWYQQTPGQGLQFLFEYFSETQRNKGNFPGRFSGRQFSNSRSEMNVSTLELGDSALYLCASSFLSSYNSPLHFGNGTRLTVT.

The V and J genes are TRBV4-3 and TRBJ2-3; D gene ambiguous. The germline V gene encodes CDR1 LGHNA and CDR2 YSLEER. The ends were cut back, 0 bases at V and 2 bases at J, with 6 bases in the middle. The CDR3 spans 14 residues. Written as DNA, the CDR3 is TGCGCCAGCAGCCAAGACCGGTACACAGATACGCAGTATTTT. As protein: CASSQDRYTDTQYF.

This chain joins TRBV6-2 or TRBV6-3 and TRBJ1-2, with 9 bases identical to TRBD1. Germline V lookup: CDR1 MNHEY, CDR2 SVGEGT. This CDR3 comprises 14 residues. V lost 4 bases and J lost 6; bases outside the gene matches: 6. CDR3 amino acids: CASSSSGQGNGYTF. CDR3 DNA sequence: TGTGCCAGCAGTTCCTCCGGACAGGGGAATGGCTACACCTTC.

The chain combines TRBV12-3 or TRBV12-4 with TRBJ2-1; D not resolved. The CDR3 length is 13 residues. Between the trimmed V and J ends, which lost 1 base and 4 bases, there was a span of 5 bases. The CDR3 region is CASSLGPYNEQFF. The CDR3 nucleotides read TGTGCCAGCAGTTTAGGGCCATACAATGAGCAGTTCTTC.

The gene calls are TRBV7-2 and TRBJ2-7; possibly TRBD1 for D (5 bases). V lost 0 bases to trimming and J lost 4 bases, with 13 bases between them. Per germline, CDR1 SGHTA and CDR2 FQGNSA. The CDR3 sequence is 15 residues long. The CDR3 is CASSLARPGLYEQYF. In DNA form, the CDR3 reads TGTGCCAGCAGCTTAGCTAGGCCAGGGTTGTACGAGCAGTACTTC.

The chain carries TRBV5-1 and TRBJ1-1; D gene uncertain. V lost 4 bases and J lost 0, with 16 bases in between. The germline V gene has CDR1 SGHRS and CDR2 YFSETQ. The CDR3 runs 16 residues. The CDR3 loop reads CASSRIYQRLNTEAFF. The CDR3 DNA sequence: TGCGCCAGCAGCCGTATATATCAGAGATTGAACACTGAAGCTTTCTTT.

The V and J genes are TRBV19 and TRBJ1-5; D uncertain. Germline CDR1 is LNHDA and CDR2 is SQIVND (reference sequence). The CDR3 extends over 14 amino acids. The V gene lost 4 bases and the J gene lost 5 bases, with 12 bases spanning the gap. As DNA, the CDR3 is TGTGCCAGTAGTACGGGTCAGTTATATCAGCCCCAGCATTTT. This translates into CASSTGQLYQPQHF.

The CDR3 DNA reads as TGTGCCATCAGTGTCCCCGGGGGGGAGACCCAGTACTTC. Its translation is CAISVPGGETQYF. The chain combines TRBV10-3 with TRBJ2-5, with TRBD2 matching over 7 bases. The CDR3 has 13 residues. In germline, CDR1 is ENHRY, CDR2 SYGVKD. V dropped 4 bases and J dropped 5; count of bases not matched to a gene: 4.

The rearrangement links TRBV2 to TRBJ1-2; the D gene is possibly TRBD1 (6 bases). The germline V gene has CDR1 SNHLY and CDR2 FYNNEI. Trimming cost V 5 bases and J 8 bases, with 18 bases left between them. The CDR3 is 14 amino acids. The CDR3, as DNA: TGTGCCAGCAGTCGGATCGGACAGCTTTTGGGCTACACCTTC. Translating it yields CASSRIGQLLGYTF.

The chain has TRBV19 and TRBJ1-5; perhaps TRBD1 as D (6 bases). CDR1 and CDR2 from the germline V gene are LNHDA and SQIVND (reference sequence). Trimming took 4 bases from V and 3 from J, leaving 10 bases between them. This CDR3 is built from 14 residues. The CDR3 DNA is TGTGCCAGTAGTAAAGGGGGTGACAATCAGCCCCAGCATTTT. Its translation is CASSKGGDNQPQHF.

To note about this clone: One end of the junction is discordant with germline, which a read error may explain. The rearrangement joins TRBV11-2 to TRBJ1-2; 8 nucleotides match TRBD1. The CDR3 totals 15 residues. CDR1 SGHAT and CDR2 FQNNGV come from the germline V gene. As DNA, the CDR3 is TGTGCCAGCAGCAAAAACCCCGGGACAGGCCCCATTACCTCCTTC. Amino acids: CASSKNPGTGPITSF.

The chain uses TRBV4-1 and TRBJ1-1; perhaps TRBD1 as D (5 bases). Germline V lookup: CDR1 MGHRA, CDR2 YSYEKL. The CDR3 loop spans 17 amino acids. V lost 1 base, J lost 4 bases, and 19 bases lay in between. Written as DNA, the CDR3 is TGCGCCAGCAGCCAAGGTATAGGGGAGGGCCGGCGCACTGAAGCTTTCTTT. This translates into CASSQGIGEGRRTEAFF.